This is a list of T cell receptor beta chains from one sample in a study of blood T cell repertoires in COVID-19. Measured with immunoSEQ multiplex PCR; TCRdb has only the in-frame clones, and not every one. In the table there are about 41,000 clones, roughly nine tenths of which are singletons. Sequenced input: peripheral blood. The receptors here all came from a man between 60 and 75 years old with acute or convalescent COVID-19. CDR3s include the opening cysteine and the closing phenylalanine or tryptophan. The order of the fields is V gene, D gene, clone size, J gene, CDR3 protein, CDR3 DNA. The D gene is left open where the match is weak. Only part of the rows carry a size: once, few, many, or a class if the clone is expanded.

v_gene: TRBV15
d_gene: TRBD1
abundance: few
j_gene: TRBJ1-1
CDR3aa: CATKTGGDTEAFF
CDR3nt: TGTGCCACCAAGACAGGGGGCGATACTGAAGCTTTCTTT

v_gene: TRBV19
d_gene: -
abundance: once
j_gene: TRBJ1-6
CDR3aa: CASSRDWTDYNSPLHF
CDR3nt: TGTGCCAGTAGTAGAGACTGGACAGACTATAATTCACCCCTCCACTTT

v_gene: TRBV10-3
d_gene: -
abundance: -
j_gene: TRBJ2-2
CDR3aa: CAISESGGGGTNTGELFF
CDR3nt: TGTGCCATCAGTGAGTCAGGAGGGGGCGGAACGAACACCGGGGAGCTGTTTTTT

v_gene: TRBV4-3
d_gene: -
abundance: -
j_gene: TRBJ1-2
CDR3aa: CASSQDRGGGYTF
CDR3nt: TGCGCCAGCAGCCAAGATAGGGGGGGTGGCTACACCTTC

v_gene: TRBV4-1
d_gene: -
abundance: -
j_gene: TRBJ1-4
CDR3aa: CASSHSPATNEKLFF
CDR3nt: TGCGCCAGCAGCCACTCGCCAGCAACTAATGAAAAACTGTTTTTT

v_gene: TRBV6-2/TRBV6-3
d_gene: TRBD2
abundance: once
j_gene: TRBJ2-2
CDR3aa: CASSLRSGGPNTGELFF
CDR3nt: TGTGCCAGCAGTCTGCGGAGCGGGGGGCCGAACACCGGGGAGCTGTTTTTT

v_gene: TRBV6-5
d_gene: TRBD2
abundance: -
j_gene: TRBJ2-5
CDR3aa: CASSLAGVETQYF
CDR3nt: TGTGCCAGCAGTCTCGCGGGGGTAGAGACCCAGTACTTC

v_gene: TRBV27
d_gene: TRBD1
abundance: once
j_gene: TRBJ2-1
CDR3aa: CATYRGGEQFF
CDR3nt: TGTGCCACCTACAGGGGTGGAGAGCAGTTCTTC

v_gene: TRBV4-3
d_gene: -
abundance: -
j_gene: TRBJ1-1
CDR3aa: CASSQDRVGSMAFF
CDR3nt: TGCGCCAGCAGCCAAGACAGGGTGGGGTCGATGGCTTTCTTT

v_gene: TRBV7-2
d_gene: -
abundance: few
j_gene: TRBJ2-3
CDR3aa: CASSSTTPGTQYF
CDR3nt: TGTGCCAGCAGCTCGACTACCCCCGGTACGCAGTATTTT

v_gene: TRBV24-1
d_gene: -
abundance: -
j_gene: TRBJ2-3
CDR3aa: CASGDIADTQYF
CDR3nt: TGTGCCAGCGGGGATATAGCGGATACGCAGTATTTT

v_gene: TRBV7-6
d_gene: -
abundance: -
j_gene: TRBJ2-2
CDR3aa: CASSHRNRNTGELFF
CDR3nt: TGTGCCAGCAGCCATCGGAACAGGAACACCGGGGAGCTGTTTTTT

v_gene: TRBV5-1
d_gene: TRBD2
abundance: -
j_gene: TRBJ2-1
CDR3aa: CASSPGEGGLAGNEQFF
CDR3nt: TGCGCCAGCAGCCCAGGGGAGGGGGGACTAGCGGGCAATGAGCAGTTCTTC

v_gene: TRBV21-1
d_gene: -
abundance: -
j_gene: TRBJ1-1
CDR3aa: CASSKKGVDRLNTEAFF
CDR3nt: TGTGCCAGCAGCAAAAAGGGGGTAGACAGGCTCAACACTGAAGCTTTCTTT

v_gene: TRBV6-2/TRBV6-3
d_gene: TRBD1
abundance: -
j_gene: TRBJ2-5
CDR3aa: CASSRLSGGGETQYF
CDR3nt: TGTGCCAGCAGCCGACTCTCAGGGGGCGGAGAGACCCAGTACTTC

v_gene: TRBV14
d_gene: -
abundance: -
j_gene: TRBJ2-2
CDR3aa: CASSQGRVSGELFF
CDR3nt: TGTGCCAGCAGCCAAGGGAGGGTATCCGGGGAGCTGTTTTTT

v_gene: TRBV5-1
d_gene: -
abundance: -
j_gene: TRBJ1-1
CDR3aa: CASSPGKQGTEAFF
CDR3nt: TGCGCCAGCAGCCCCGGGAAACAGGGCACTGAAGCTTTCTTT

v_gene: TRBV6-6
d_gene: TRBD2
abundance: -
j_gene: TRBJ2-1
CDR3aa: CASSARLAGGEQFF
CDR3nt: TGTGCCAGCAGTGCCCGACTAGCGGGTGGTGAGCAGTTCTTC

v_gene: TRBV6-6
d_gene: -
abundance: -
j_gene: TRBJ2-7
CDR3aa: CASSYSTLDEQYF
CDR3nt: TGTGCCAGCAGTTACTCCACACTAGACGAGCAGTACTTC

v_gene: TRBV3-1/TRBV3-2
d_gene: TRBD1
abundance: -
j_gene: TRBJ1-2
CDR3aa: CASRSLTGDGYTF
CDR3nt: TGTGCCAGCAGGAGTTTAACAGGGGATGGCTACACCTTC

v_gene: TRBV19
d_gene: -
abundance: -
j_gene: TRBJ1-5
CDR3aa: CASSIGLSNNQPQHF
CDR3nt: TGTGCCAGTAGTATAGGACTTTCCAACAATCAGCCCCAGCATTTT

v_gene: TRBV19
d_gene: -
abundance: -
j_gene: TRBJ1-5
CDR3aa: CASSPRGRNQPQHF
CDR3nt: TGTGCCAGTAGCCCCCGAGGGAGGAATCAGCCCCAGCATTTT

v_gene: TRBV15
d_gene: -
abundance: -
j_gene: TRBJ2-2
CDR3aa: CATSTRQVSRELFF
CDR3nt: TGTGCCACCAGCACTCGACAGGTGTCCAGGGAGCTGTTTTTT

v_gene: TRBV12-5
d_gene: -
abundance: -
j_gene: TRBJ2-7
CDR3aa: CASAFGVGDEQYF
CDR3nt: TGTGCTAGTGCCTTCGGCGTAGGGGACGAGCAGTACTTC

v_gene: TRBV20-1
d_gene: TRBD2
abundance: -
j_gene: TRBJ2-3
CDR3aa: CSASQASGPTDTQYF
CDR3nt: TGCAGTGCTAGTCAGGCTAGCGGCCCCACAGATACGCAGTATTTT

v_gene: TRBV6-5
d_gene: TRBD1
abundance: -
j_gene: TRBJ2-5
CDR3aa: CASRPTGVETQYF
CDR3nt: TGTGCCAGCAGACCGACAGGGGTAGAGACCCAGTACTTC

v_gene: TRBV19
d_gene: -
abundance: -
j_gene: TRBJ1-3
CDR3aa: CASSTRAANTIYF
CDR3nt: TGTGCCAGTAGTACCAGGGCAGCAAACACCATATATTTT

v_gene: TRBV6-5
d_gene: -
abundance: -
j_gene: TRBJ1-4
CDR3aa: CASRVQGFGNEKLFF
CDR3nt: TGTGCCAGCAGGGTACAGGGATTCGGTAATGAAAAACTGTTTTTT

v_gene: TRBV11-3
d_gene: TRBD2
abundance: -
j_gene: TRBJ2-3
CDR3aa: CASSLASGGPTDTQYF
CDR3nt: TGTGCCAGCAGCCTCGCCTCGGGGGGGCCGACAGATACGCAGTATTTT

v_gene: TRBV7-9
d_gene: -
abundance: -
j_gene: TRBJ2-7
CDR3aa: CASSSTGKNYEQYF
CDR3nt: TGTGCCAGCAGCTCGACAGGAAAGAACTACGAGCAGTACTTC

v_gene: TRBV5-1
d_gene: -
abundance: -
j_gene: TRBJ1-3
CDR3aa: CASSLNRGHQGNTIYF
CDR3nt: TGCGCCAGCAGCTTGAACCGTGGACACCAAGGAAACACCATATATTTT

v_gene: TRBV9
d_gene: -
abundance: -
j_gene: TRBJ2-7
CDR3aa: CASSPTGGTNTEQYF
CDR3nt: TGTGCCAGCAGCCCCACCGGAGGGACGAACACCGAGCAGTACTTC

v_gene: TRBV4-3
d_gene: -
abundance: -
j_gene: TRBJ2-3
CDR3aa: CASSQAYTGVTDTQYF
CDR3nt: TGCGCCAGCAGCCAAGCGTATACAGGAGTCACAGATACGCAGTATTTT

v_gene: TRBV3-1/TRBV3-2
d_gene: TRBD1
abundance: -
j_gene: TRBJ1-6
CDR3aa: CASSEGQGVRSPLHF
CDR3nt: TGTGCCAGCAGCGAGGGACAGGGGGTTAGGTCACCCCTCCACTTT

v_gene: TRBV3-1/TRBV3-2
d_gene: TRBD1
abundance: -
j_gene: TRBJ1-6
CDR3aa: CASSRRDSDNSPLHF
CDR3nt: TGTGCCAGCAGCCGCCGGGACAGCGATAATTCACCCCTCCACTTT

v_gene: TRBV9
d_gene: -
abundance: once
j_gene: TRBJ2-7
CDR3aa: CASSVGVGGSYEQYF
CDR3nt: TGTGCCAGCAGCGTAGGAGTCGGGGGCTCCTACGAGCAGTACTTC

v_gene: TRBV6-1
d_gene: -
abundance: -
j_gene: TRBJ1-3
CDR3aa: CASSEAGGPGNTIYF
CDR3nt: TGTGCCAGCAGTGAAGCCGGGGGGCCGGGAAACACCATATATTTT

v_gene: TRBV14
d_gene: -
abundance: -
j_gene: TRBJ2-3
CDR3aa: CASSPGSTDTQYF
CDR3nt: TGTGCCAGCAGCCCAGGGAGCACAGATACGCAGTATTTT

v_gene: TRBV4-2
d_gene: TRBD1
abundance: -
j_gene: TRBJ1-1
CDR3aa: CASSSSGTGDTEAFF
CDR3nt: TGTGCCAGCAGCTCGTCCGGGACAGGGGATACTGAAGCTTTCTTT

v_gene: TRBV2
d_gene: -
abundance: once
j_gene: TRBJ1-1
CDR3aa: CASSESVRNTEAFF
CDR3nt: TGTGCCAGCAGTGAGAGCGTTAGGAACACTGAAGCTTTCTTT

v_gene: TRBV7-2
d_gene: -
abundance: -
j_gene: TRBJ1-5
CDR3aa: CASSLSPPQPQHF
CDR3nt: TGTGCCAGCAGCTTAAGCCCCCCTCAGCCCCAGCATTTT

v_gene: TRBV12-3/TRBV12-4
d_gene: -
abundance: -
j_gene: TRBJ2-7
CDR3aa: CASSYSSEQYF
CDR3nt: TGTGCCAGCAGTTACTCATCCGAGCAGTACTTC

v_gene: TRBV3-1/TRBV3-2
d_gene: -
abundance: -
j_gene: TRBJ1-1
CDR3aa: CASRSGIEAFF
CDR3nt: TGTGCCAGCAGATCAGGGATTGAAGCTTTCTTT

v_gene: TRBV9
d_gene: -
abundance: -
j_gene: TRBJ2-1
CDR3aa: CASSVASYNEQFF
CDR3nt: TGTGCCAGCAGCGTAGCCAGCTACAATGAGCAGTTCTTC

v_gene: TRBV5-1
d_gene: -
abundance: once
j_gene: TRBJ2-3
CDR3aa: CASSLGGADTQYF
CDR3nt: TGCGCCAGCAGCTTGGGGGGCGCAGATACGCAGTATTTT

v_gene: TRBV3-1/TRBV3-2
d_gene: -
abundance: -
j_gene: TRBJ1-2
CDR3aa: CASSQEQVYGYTF
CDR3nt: TGTGCCAGCAGCCAAGAACAGGTCTATGGCTACACCTTC

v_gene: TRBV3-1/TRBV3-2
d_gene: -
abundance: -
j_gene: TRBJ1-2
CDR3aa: CASSQGSPRGSTYGYTF
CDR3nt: TGTGCCAGCAGCCAAGGCTCTCCACGAGGGTCAACCTATGGCTACACCTTC

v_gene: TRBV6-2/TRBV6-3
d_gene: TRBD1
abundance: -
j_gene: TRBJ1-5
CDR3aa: CASSYETGAGSNQPQHF
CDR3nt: TGTGCCAGCAGTTACGAGACAGGGGCCGGATCCAATCAGCCCCAGCATTTT

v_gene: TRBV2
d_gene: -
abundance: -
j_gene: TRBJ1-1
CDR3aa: CASSSEQGANTEAFF
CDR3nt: TGTGCCAGCAGTTCCGAGCAGGGTGCGAACACTGAAGCTTTCTTT

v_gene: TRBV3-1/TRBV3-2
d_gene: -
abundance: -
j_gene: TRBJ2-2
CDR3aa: CASSQDTPGELFF
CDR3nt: TGTGCCAGCAGCCAAGATACTCCCGGGGAGCTGTTTTTT

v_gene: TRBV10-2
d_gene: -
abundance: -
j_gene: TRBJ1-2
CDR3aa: CASSESHPSGGYTF
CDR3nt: TGCGCCAGCAGTGAGTCACACCCCTCGGGGGGCTACACCTTC

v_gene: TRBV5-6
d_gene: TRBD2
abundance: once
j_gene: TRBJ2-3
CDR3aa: CASSSISGPINRDTQYF
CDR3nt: TGTGCCAGCAGCTCTATTAGCGGGCCGATTAATAGAGATACGCAGTATTTT